This T cell receptor (beta chain) appears in the sequencing data of a study of cytomegalovirus exposure and HLA in healthy donors. Primers for the PCR totalled 60 Vbeta and 13 Jbeta. Sequencing was performed with immunoSEQ multiplex PCR; in TCRdb, only in-frame clones are kept and a portion is missing. Here the sample spans about 190,000 clones, under 80% being singletons. V gave up 3 bases and J gave up 6 bases, with 17 bases separating them. The CDR3 is 15 residues long. Per the germline V gene, CDR1 is KGHSH and CDR2 is LQKENI. The material sequenced was PBMCs. The sequence derives from a man aged 25-40 years in good health and CMV-seropositive. V usage is TRBV18 and J usage is TRBJ1-1; tentative D call: TRBD1 (5 bases). The DNA for the CDR3 is TGTGCCAGCTCACCCCTGGACAATGAAATTTCTGAAGCTTTCTTT. Its protein product is CASSPLDNEISEAFF.